Sequencing of this TCR beta chain was carried out in a study of T cells after posttransplantation cyclophosphamide. CDR1 and CDR2 from the germline V gene are LGHNA and YSLEER. Germline trimming cut 4 bases from V and 7 bases from J; bases unmatched to any gene: 14. This CDR3 is 16 amino acids long. Clones were read by immunoSEQ multiplex PCR, and TCRdb kept only the in-frame ones, dropping some. Sampling found about 10,000 clones, none seen once. The sample holds many counts of this clone. As yet, its antigen is unknown. Notes on the study in general: Tissue-infiltrating T cells from skin or gut overlapped little with blood T cells. After PTCy, TRB diversity resembled that of CNI/methotrexate controls. Donor-recipient repertoire similarity was low at 1-2 months, rising over year one.

Cyclophosphamide on days +3 and +4 followed busulfan-fludarabine conditioning and a marrow graft. The genes are TRBV4-3 and TRBJ1-2; 8 bases map to TRBD1. The clonotype comes from a female patient in her thirties or forties who received an allogeneic stem cell transplant from a related donor, was CMV-positive, and had no GVHD. Some T cells could come from the graft donor. The sample in question was PBMCs, obtained after allogeneic stem cell transplant with posttransplant cyclophosphamide. In nucleotides, the CDR3 is TGCGCCAGCAGCCTTGGAAACTACGACAGGGGTAGTGGCTACACCTTC. Protein: CASSLGNYDRGSGYTF.